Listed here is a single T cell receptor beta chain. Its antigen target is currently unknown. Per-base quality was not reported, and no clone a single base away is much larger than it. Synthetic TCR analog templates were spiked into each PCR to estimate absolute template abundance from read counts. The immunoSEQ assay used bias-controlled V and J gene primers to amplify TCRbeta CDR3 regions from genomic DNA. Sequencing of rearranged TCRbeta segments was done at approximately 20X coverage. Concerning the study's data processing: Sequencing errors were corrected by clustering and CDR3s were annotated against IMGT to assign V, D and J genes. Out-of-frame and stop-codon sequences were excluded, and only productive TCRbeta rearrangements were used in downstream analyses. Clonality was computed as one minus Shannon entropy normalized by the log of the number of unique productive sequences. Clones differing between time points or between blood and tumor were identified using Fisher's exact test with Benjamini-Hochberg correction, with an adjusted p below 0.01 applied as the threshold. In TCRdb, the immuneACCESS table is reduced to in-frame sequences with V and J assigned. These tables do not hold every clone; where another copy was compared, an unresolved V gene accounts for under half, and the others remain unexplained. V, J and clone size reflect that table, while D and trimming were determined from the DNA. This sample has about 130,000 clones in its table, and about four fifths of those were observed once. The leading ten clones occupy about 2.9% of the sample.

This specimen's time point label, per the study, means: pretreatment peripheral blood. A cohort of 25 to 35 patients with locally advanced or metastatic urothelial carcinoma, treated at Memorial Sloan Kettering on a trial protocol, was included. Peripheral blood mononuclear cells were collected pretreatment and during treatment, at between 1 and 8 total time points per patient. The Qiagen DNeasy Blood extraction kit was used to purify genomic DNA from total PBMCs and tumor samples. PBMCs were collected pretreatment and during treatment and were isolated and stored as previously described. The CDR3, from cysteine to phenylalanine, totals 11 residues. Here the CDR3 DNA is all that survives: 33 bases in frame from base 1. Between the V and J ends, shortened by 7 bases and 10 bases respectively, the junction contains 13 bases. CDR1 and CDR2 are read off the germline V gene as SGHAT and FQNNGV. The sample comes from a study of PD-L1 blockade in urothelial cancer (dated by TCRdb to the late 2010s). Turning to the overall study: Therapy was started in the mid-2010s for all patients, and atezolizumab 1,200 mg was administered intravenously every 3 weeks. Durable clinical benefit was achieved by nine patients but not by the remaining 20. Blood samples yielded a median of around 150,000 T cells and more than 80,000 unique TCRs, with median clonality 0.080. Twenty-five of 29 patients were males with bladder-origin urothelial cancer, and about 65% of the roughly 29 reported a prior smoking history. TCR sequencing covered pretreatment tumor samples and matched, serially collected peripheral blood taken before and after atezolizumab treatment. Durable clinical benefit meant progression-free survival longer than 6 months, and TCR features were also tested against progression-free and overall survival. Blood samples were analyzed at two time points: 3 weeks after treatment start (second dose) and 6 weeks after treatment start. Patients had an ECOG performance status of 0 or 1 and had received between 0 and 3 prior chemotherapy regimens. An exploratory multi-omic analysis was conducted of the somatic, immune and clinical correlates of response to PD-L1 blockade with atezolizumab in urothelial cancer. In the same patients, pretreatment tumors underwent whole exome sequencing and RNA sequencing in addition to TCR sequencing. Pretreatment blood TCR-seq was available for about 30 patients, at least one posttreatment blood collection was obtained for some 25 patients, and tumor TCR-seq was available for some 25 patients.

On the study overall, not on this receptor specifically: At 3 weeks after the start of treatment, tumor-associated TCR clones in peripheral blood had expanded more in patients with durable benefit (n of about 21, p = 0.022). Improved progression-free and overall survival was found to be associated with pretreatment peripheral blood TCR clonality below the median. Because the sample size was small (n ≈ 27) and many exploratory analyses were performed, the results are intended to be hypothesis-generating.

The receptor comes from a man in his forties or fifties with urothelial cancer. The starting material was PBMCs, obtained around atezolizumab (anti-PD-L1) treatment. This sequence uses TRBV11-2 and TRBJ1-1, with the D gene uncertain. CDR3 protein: CASTRLLGAFF. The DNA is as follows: TGTGCCAGCACGCGCTTACTTGGAGCTTTCTTT. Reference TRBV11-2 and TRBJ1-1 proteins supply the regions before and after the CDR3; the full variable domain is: EAGVAQSPRYKIIEKRQSVAFWCNPISGHATLYWYQQILGQGPKLLIQFQNNGVVDDSQLPKDRFSAERLKGVDSTLKIQPAKLEDSAVYLCASTRLLGAFFGQGTRLTVV.